This paragraph covers one T cell receptor (beta chain) sequence. After removal of 2 bases from V and 4 bases from J, the junction contained 5 bases not matched to a gene. The CDR3 length is 15 residues. CDR1 and CDR2 from the germline V gene are SGHTA and FQGNSA. This sample was included in a study of T cell changes during pregnancy in multiple sclerosis. Data came from immunoSEQ multiplex PCR; TCRdb stores just in-frame clones and leaves some out. Of 40,000 to 50,000 clones in the sample, 94% were seen once. The gene calls are TRBV7-2 and TRBJ1-3, with 7 bases identical to TRBD1. This sample comprised CD4+ T cells from peripheral blood mononuclear cells, obtained in the first trimester of pregnancy. The receptor was isolated from a female donor with multiple sclerosis, enrolled in a pregnancy study. CDR3 DNA: TGTGCCAGCAGCTTATGGGGGACAGCAGGAAACACCATATATTTT. It yields the protein CASSLWGTAGNTIYF.